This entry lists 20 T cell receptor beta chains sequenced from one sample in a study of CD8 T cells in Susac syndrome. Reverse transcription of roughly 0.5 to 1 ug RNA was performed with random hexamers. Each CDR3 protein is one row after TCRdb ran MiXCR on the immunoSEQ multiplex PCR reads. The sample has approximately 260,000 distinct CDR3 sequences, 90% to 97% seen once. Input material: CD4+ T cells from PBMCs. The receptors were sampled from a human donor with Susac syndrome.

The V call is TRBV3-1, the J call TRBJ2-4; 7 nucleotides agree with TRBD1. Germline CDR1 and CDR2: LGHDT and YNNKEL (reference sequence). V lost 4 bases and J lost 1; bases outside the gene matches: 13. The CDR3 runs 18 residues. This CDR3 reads CASSRTPTGVGAKNIQYF. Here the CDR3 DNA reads TGTGCCAGCAGCCGCACCCCAACAGGGGTAGGCGCCAAAAACATTCAGTACTTC.

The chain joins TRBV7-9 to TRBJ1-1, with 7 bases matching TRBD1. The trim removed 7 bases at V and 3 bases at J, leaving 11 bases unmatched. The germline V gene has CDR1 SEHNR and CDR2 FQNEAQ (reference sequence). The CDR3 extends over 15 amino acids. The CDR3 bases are TGTGCCAGCACTCAAGACAGGGCGTCGGACACTGAAGCTTTCTTT. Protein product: CASTQDRASDTEAFF.

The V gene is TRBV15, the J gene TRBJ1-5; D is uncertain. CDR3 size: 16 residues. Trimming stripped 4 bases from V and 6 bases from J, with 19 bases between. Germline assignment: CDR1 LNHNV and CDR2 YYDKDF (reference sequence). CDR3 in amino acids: CATSMKGNGRSQPQHF. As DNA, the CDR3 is TGTGCCACCAGCATGAAAGGAAACGGGAGAAGTCAGCCCCAGCATTTT.

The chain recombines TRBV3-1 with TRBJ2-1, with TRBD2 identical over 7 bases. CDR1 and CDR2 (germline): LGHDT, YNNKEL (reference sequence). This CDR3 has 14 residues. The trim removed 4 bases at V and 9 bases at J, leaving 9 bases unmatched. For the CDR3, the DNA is TGTGCCAGCAGCCCGGTCGGACTAGGAATTGAGCAGTTCTTC. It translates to CASSPVGLGIEQFF.

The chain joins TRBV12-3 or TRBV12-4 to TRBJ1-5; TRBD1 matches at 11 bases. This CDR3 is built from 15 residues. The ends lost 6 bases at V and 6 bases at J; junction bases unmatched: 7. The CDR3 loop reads CASSLGTGGRQPQHF. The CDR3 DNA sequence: TGTGCCAGCAGCCTAGGGACAGGGGGGCGTCAGCCCCAGCATTTT.

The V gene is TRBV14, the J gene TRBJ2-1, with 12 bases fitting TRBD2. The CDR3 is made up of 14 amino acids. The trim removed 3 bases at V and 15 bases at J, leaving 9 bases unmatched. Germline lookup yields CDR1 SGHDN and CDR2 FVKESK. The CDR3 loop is CASSQGTSGLRRFF. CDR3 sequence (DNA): TGTGCCAGCAGCCAGGGGACTAGCGGGCTCAGAAGGTTCTTC.

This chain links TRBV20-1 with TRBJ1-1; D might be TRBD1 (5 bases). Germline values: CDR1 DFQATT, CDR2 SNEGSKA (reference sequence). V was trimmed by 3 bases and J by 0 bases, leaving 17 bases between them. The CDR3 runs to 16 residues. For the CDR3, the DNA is TGCAGTGCTAGCTGGGTTGGGGGAATCATGAACACTGAAGCTTTCTTT. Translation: CSASWVGGIMNTEAFF.

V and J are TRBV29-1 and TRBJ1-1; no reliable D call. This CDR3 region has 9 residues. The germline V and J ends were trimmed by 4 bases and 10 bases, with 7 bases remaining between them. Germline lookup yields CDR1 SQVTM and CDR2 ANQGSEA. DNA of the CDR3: TGCAGCGTTGGACCGCTAGCTTTCTTT. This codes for CSVGPLAFF.

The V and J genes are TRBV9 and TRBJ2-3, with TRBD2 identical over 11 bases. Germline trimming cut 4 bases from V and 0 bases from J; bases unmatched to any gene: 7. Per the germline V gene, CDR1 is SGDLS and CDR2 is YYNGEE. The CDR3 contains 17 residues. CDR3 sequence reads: CASSPRLAGTSTDTQYF. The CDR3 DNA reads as TGTGCCAGCAGCCCCCGACTAGCGGGAACTAGCACAGATACGCAGTATTTT.

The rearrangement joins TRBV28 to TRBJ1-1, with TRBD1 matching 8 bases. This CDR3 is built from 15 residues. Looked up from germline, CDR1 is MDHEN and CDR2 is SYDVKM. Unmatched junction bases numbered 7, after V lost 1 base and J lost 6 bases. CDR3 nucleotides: TGTGCCAGCAGTTTATCGGACAGGGTTCGATCTGAAGCTTTCTTT. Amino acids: CASSLSDRVRSEAFF.

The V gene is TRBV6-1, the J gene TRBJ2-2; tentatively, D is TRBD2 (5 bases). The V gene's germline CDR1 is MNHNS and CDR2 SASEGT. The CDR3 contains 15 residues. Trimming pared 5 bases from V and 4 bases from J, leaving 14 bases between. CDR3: CASSTSRGVTGELFF. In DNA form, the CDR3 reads TGTGCCAGCAGTACCAGCCGGGGTGTCACCGGGGAGCTGTTTTTT.

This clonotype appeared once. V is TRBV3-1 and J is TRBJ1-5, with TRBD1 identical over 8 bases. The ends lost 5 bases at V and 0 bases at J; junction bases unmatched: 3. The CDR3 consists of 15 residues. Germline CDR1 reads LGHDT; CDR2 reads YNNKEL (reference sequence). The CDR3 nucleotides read TGTGCCAGCAGCGGACAGGGAGTTAGCAATCAGCCCCAGCATTTT. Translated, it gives CASSGQGVSNQPQHF.

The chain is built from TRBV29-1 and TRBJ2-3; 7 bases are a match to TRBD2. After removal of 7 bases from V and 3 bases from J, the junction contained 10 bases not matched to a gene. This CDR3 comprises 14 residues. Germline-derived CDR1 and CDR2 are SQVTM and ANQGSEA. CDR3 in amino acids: CSARAVGGTDTQYF. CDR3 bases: TGCAGCGCCAGGGCCGTGGGAGGGACAGATACGCAGTATTTT.

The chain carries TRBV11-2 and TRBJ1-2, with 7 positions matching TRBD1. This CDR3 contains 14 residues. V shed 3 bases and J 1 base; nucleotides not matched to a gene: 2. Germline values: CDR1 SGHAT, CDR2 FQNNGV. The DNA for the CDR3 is TGTGCCAGCAGCTTGGACAGGCATAACTATGGCTACACCTTC. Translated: CASSLDRHNYGYTF.

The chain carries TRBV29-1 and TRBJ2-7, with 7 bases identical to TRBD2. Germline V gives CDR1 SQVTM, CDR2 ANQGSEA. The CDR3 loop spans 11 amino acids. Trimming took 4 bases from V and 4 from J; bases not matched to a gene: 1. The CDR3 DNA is TGCAGCGTTGGGGAGGGGTACGAGCAGTACTTC. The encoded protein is CSVGEGYEQYF.

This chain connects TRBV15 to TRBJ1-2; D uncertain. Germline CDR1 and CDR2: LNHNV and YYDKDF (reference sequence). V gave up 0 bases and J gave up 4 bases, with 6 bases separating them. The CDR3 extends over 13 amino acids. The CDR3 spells CATSREDIYGYTF. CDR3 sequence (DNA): TGTGCCACCAGCAGAGAAGACATCTATGGCTACACCTTC.

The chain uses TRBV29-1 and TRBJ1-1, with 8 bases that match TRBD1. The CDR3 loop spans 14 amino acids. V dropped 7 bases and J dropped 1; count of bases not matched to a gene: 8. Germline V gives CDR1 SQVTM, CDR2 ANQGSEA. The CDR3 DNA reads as TGCAGCGGAGTAACCGGGACAGGGAACACTGAAGCTTTCTTT. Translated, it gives CSGVTGTGNTEAFF. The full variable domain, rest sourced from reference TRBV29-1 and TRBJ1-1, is SAVISQKPSRDICQRGTSLTIQCQVDSQVTMMFWYRQQPGQSLTLIATANQGSEATYESGFVIDKFPISRPNLTFSTLTVSNMSPEDSSIYLCSGVTGTGNTEAFFGQGTRLTVV.

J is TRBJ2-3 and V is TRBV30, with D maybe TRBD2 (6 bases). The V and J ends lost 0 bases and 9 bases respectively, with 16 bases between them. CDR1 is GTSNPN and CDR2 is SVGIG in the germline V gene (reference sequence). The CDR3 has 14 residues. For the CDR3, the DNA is TGTGCCTGGAGTGTACGTCGGGAGCACACGACGCAGTATTTT. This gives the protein CAWSVRREHTTQYF.

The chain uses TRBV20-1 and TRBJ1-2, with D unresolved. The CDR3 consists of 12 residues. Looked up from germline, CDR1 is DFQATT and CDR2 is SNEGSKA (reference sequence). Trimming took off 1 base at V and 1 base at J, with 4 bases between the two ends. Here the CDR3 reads CSARVVNYGYTF. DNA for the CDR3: TGCAGTGCTAGAGTGGTTAACTATGGCTACACCTTC.

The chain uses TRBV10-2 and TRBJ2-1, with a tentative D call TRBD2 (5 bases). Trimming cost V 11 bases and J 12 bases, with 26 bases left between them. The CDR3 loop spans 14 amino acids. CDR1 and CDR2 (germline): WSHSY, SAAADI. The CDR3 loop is CASQEGPTSLVQFF. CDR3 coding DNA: TGCGCCTCTCAGGAAGGCCCCACTAGTCTCGTGCAGTTCTTC.